Listed below are T cell receptor beta chains from one sample, sequenced in a study of shared clonotypes between healthy human individuals. Data came from immunoSEQ multiplex PCR; TCRdb stores just in-frame clones and leaves some out. The sample consists of about 2 million clones, approximately 95% of them appearing once. The sequenced sample consisted of naive CD8+ T cells sorted from blood. These receptors all come from a young man in good health. Each CDR3 is given with its conserved first and last residue. The D gene is left open where the match is weak. Size values are once, few and many counts, or a class for expanded clones, and some rows have none.

V: TRBV6-5
J: TRBJ2-5
size: once
D: TRBD2
CDR3: CASSLLAEQETQYF
DNA: TGTGCCAGCAGCCTACTAGCGGAACAAGAGACCCAGTACTTC

V: TRBV27
J: TRBJ1-1
size: .
D: .
CDR3: CASRLGGGKDEAFF
DNA: TGTGCCAGCAGGCTCGGGGGGGGCAAGGATGAAGCTTTCTTT

V: TRBV4-3
J: TRBJ1-1
size: .
D: .
CDR3: CASSLGRGNTEAFF
DNA: TGCGCCAGCAGCTTGGGGCGGGGGAACACTGAAGCTTTCTTT

V: TRBV7-9
J: TRBJ2-7
size: .
D: .
CDR3: CASSTEGGSAYEQYF
DNA: TGTGCCAGCAGCACCGAGGGGGGTTCCGCCTACGAGCAGTACTTC

V: TRBV5-8
J: TRBJ1-5
size: .
D: .
CDR3: CASSFRQANQPQHF
DNA: TGTGCCAGCAGCTTCAGACAGGCTAATCAGCCCCAGCATTTT

V: TRBV27
J: TRBJ1-1
size: .
D: .
CDR3: CASSFKGLSEAFF
DNA: TGTGCCAGCAGTTTCAAGGGGTTGAGTGAAGCTTTCTTT

V: TRBV5-1
J: TRBJ2-4
size: .
D: .
CDR3: CASSSILGENIQYF
DNA: TGCGCCAGCAGCTCTATCCTCGGGGAAAACATTCAGTACTTC

V: TRBV30
J: TRBJ1-2
size: .
D: .
CDR3: CAYKPNYGYTF
DNA: TGTGCCTACAAACCTAACTATGGCTACACCTTC

V: TRBV6-5
J: TRBJ2-7
size: .
D: .
CDR3: CASSPSPEGSYEQYF
DNA: TGTGCCAGCAGCCCCTCACCCGAGGGGTCCTACGAGCAGTACTTC

V: TRBV6-1
J: TRBJ2-1
size: .
D: TRBD2
CDR3: CASSDLAGGLNEQFF
DNA: TGTGCCAGCAGTGATCTAGCGGGGGGTCTCAATGAGCAGTTCTTC

V: TRBV15
J: TRBJ2-7
size: .
D: .
CDR3: CATSREVPHEQYF
DNA: TGTGCCACCAGCAGAGAAGTTCCCCACGAGCAGTACTTC

V: TRBV6-1
J: TRBJ1-5
size: .
D: .
CDR3: CASSKVIGSNQPQHF
DNA: TGTGCCAGCAGTAAGGTGATCGGTAGCAATCAGCCCCAGCATTTT

V: TRBV5-8
J: TRBJ1-5
size: .
D: .
CDR3: CASSNRDPYQPQHF
DNA: TGTGCCAGCAGTAACCGGGACCCATATCAGCCCCAGCATTTT

V: TRBV6-1
J: TRBJ1-6
size: .
D: .
CDR3: CASRGTLNSPLHF
DNA: TGTGCCAGCAGGGGAACACTAAATTCACCCCTCCACTTT

V: TRBV28
J: TRBJ2-7
size: .
D: .
CDR3: CASGTRSSGVHFYEQYF
DNA: TGTGCCAGCGGTACTAGATCCTCAGGGGTCCACTTTTACGAGCAGTACTTC

V: TRBV4-1
J: TRBJ2-1
size: .
D: .
CDR3: CASSQLQKGLSSYNEQFF
DNA: TGCGCCAGCAGCCAACTTCAGAAGGGGCTTAGCTCCTACAATGAGCAGTTCTTC

V: TRBV27
J: TRBJ2-3
size: .
D: .
CDR3: CASSLFPDTQYF
DNA: TGTGCCAGCAGTTTATTCCCAGATACGCAGTATTTT

V: TRBV5-6
J: TRBJ2-3
size: .
D: .
CDR3: CASSLTGGVTNTQYF
DNA: TGTGCCAGCAGCTTGACAGGGGGGGTCACAAATACGCAGTATTTT

V: TRBV7-9
J: TRBJ2-5
size: .
D: TRBD1
CDR3: CASSWAPGQGLGETQYF
DNA: TGTGCCAGCAGCTGGGCCCCGGGACAGGGGTTGGGAGAGACCCAGTACTTC

V: TRBV6-5
J: TRBJ1-1
size: .
D: .
CDR3: CASSPRGNTEAFF
DNA: TGTGCCAGCAGCCCCAGGGGGAACACTGAAGCTTTCTTT

V: TRBV9
J: TRBJ2-7
size: .
D: TRBD2
CDR3: CASSVGTSGESSYEQYF
DNA: TGTGCCAGCAGCGTCGGGACTAGCGGGGAGAGCTCCTACGAGCAGTACTTC

V: TRBV7-8
J: TRBJ1-6
size: .
D: .
CDR3: CASAFEPGPLHF
DNA: TGTGCCAGCGCCTTCGAACCGGGACCCCTCCACTTT

V: TRBV7-2
J: TRBJ2-1
size: .
D: TRBD2
CDR3: CASSLTRGEGLVEQFF
DNA: TGTGCCAGCAGCTTGACCCGGGGGGAGGGCCTCGTTGAGCAGTTCTTC

V: TRBV28
J: TRBJ1-1
size: .
D: TRBD1
CDR3: CASSSTGTVDTEAFF
DNA: TGTGCCAGCAGTTCGACCGGGACAGTGGACACTGAAGCTTTCTTT

V: TRBV30
J: TRBJ1-1
size: .
D: TRBD1
CDR3: CAWSTGQGMNTEAFF
DNA: TGTGCCTGGAGTACCGGACAGGGGATGAACACTGAAGCTTTCTTT

V: TRBV5-1
J: TRBJ2-5
size: .
D: TRBD2
CDR3: CASSLVSGGAGETQYF
DNA: TGCGCCAGCAGCTTGGTTAGCGGGGGGGCCGGTGAGACCCAGTACTTC

V: TRBV6-5
J: TRBJ2-5
size: .
D: TRBD2
CDR3: CASRYSGGVGETQYF
DNA: TGTGCCAGCAGATACAGCGGGGGGGTCGGAGAGACCCAGTACTTC

V: TRBV5-1
J: TRBJ2-1
size: .
D: .
CDR3: CASSPSVRSDEQFF
DNA: TGCGCCAGCAGCCCCAGCGTCCGCAGTGATGAGCAGTTCTTC

V: TRBV9
J: TRBJ2-5
size: .
D: TRBD2
CDR3: CASSVALAGEWETQYF
DNA: TGTGCCAGCAGCGTAGCACTAGCGGGAGAGTGGGAGACCCAGTACTTC

V: TRBV13
J: TRBJ1-1
size: .
D: .
CDR3: CASSPGLGTEAFF
DNA: TGTGCCAGCAGCCCTGGCCTGGGGACTGAAGCTTTCTTT

V: TRBV4-3
J: TRBJ2-7
size: .
D: .
CDR3: CASSQVASSYEQYF
DNA: TGCGCCAGCAGCCAAGTCGCAAGTTCCTACGAGCAGTACTTC

V: TRBV4-1
J: TRBJ2-7
size: .
D: TRBD1
CDR3: CASSQVYRGVSFDEQYF
DNA: TGCGCCAGCAGCCAAGTATACAGGGGGGTATCATTCGACGAGCAGTACTTC

V: TRBV7-9
J: TRBJ1-1
size: .
D: .
CDR3: CASSSGWGLLNTEAFF
DNA: TGTGCCAGCAGCTCGGGATGGGGACTTTTGAACACTGAAGCTTTCTTT

V: TRBV5-1
J: TRBJ2-7
size: .
D: .
CDR3: CASSLGLRDEQYF
DNA: TGCGCCAGCAGCTTGGGCCTCAGGGATGAGCAGTACTTC

V: TRBV2
J: TRBJ2-7
size: .
D: TRBD2
CDR3: CASSAGGHYEQYF
DNA: TGTGCCAGTTCAGCGGGAGGGCACTACGAGCAGTACTTC

V: TRBV9
J: TRBJ2-3
size: .
D: TRBD2
CDR3: CASSVLGGGPGDTQYF
DNA: TGTGCCAGCAGCGTATTGGGCGGGGGACCCGGGGATACGCAGTATTTT

V: TRBV5-4
J: TRBJ2-3
size: once
D: .
CDR3: CASSLTGSTDTQYF
DNA: TGTGCCAGCAGCTTGACGGGGAGCACAGATACGCAGTATTTT

V: TRBV14
J: TRBJ1-1
size: .
D: TRBD1
CDR3: CASSPGQGAGAFF
DNA: TGTGCCAGCAGCCCGGGACAGGGGGCGGGAGCTTTCTTT

V: TRBV9
J: TRBJ1-1
size: .
D: .
CDR3: CASSVVAANSEAFF
DNA: TGTGCCAGCAGCGTAGTCGCGGCGAATAGTGAAGCTTTCTTT

V: TRBV29-1
J: TRBJ2-2
size: .
D: .
CDR3: CSVEDRGPGELFF
DNA: TGCAGCGTTGAAGACAGGGGCCCCGGGGAGCTGTTTTTT

V: TRBV7-9
J: TRBJ2-3
size: .
D: .
CDR3: CASSLVEGGEGTDTQYF
DNA: TGTGCCAGCAGCTTAGTTGAGGGTGGGGAAGGCACAGATACGCAGTATTTT

V: TRBV2
J: TRBJ1-6
size: few
D: TRBD1
CDR3: CASSWTGGKSPLHF
DNA: TGTGCCAGCAGCTGGACAGGGGGCAAATCACCCCTCCACTTT

V: TRBV6-5
J: TRBJ2-1
size: once
D: .
CDR3: CASSYTLTGVGEQFF
DNA: TGTGCCAGCAGTTACACCCTCACGGGGGTCGGTGAGCAGTTCTTC

V: TRBV27
J: TRBJ2-7
size: .
D: .
CDR3: CASSSVGSGSYEQYF
DNA: TGTGCCAGCAGTTCGGTTGGGAGCGGGTCCTACGAGCAGTACTTC

V: TRBV11-2
J: TRBJ2-7
size: .
D: .
CDR3: CASSLIGAYEQYF
DNA: TGTGCCAGCAGCTTAATAGGTGCCTACGAGCAGTACTTC

V: TRBV30
J: TRBJ2-7
size: .
D: .
CDR3: CAWSAGGGWEQYF
DNA: TGTGCCTGGAGTGCGGGGGGCGGTTGGGAGCAGTACTTC

V: TRBV2
J: TRBJ2-1
size: .
D: TRBD1
CDR3: CASSSRTGKNEQFF
DNA: TGTGCCAGCAGTTCCCGGACAGGGAAGAATGAGCAGTTCTTC

V: TRBV27
J: TRBJ1-1
size: .
D: .
CDR3: CASSLSILNTEAFF
DNA: TGTGCCAGCAGTTTATCCATTCTGAACACTGAAGCTTTCTTT

V: TRBV28
J: TRBJ2-7
size: .
D: .
CDR3: CASSFGPNQAYEQYF
DNA: TGTGCCAGCAGTTTTGGGCCTAACCAAGCCTACGAGCAGTACTTC

V: TRBV12-5
J: TRBJ2-7
size: .
D: .
CDR3: CASGLDGYEQYF
DNA: TGTGCTAGTGGTTTGGATGGCTACGAGCAGTACTTC

V: TRBV4-3
J: TRBJ1-1
size: .
D: .
CDR3: CASSQVLQEHTEAFF
DNA: TGCGCCAGCAGCCAAGTTCTTCAGGAACACACTGAAGCTTTCTTT